These 17 T cell receptor beta chains were all obtained from the same sample, sequenced in a study of neurological immune-mediated disorders. TCRdb ran MiXCR on the 5' RACE reads and lists one entry per CDR3 protein. The sample has 45,000 or so distinct CDR3 sequences; less than 4% are singletons. Sequenced material: PBMCs. The origin of the receptors is a woman aged 45 to 65 with multiple sclerosis.

This clonotype was picked up many times. This chain uses TRBV7-2 with TRBJ2-5, with unresolved D. Germline values: CDR1 SGHTA, CDR2 FQGNSA. The CDR3 length is 14 residues. Trimming pared 1 base from V and 2 bases from J, leaving 8 bases between. The CDR3 DNA is TGTGCCAGCAGCTTAGGGGGATTTCAAGAGACCCAGTACTTC. It codes for CASSLGGFQETQYF.

This clonotype was recorded at least ten times. The chain joins TRBV7-9 to TRBJ1-1; 10 bases align to TRBD1. The germline gives CDR1 SEHNR, CDR2 FQNEAQ (reference sequence). CDR3 length equals 15 residues. Trimming took 5 bases from V and 3 from J; bases not matched to a gene: 6. The CDR3 DNA reads as TGTGCCAGCAGCCTCGGGGACAGGGGTTACACTGAAGCTTTCTTT. This gives the protein CASSLGDRGYTEAFF. Variable domain in full (rest from reference TRBV7-9 and TRBJ1-1): DTGVSQNPRHKITKRGQNVTFRCDPISEHNRLYWYRQTLGQGPEFLTYFQNEAQLEKSRLLSDRFSAERPKGSFSTLEIQRTEQGDSAMYLCASSLGDRGYTEAFFGQGTRLTVV.

This clonotype was detected a few times. The genes are TRBV20-1 and TRBJ2-7, with 8 positions matching TRBD1. The CDR3 is 14 amino acids. With 6 bases clipped from V and 2 bases from J, the junction kept 9 bases outside the gene matches. From germline, CDR1 is DFQATT and CDR2 SNEGSKA (reference sequence). The CDR3 loop reads CSAPAGTGTYEQYF. Written as DNA, the CDR3 is TGCAGTGCCCCGGCCGGGACAGGCACCTACGAGCAGTACTTC.

This clonotype showed up many times. The rearrangement uses TRBV5-1 and TRBJ2-2; TRBD1 might be the D (5 bases). The CDR3 consists of 15 residues. The V end lost 0 bases, the J end lost 7 bases, and 13 bases lay between the germline ends. Germline CDR1 and CDR2: SGHRS and YFSETQ. In DNA, the CDR3 is TGCGCCAGCAGCTTGGATGGTCAGGGTGGCGGGGAGCTGTTTTTT. Its protein is CASSLDGQGGGELFF. The full variable domain, its missing parts supplied by reference TRBV5-1 and TRBJ2-2, is KAGVTQTPRYLIKTRGQQVTLSCSPISGHRSVSWYQQTPGQGLQFLFEYFSETQRNKGNFPGRFSGRQFSNSRSEMNVSTLELGDSALYLCASSLDGQGGGELFFGEGSRLTVL.

This clonotype came up many times. The CDR3 coding sequence is TGTGCCAGCAGCGCCGGGGGGGCCTCGGGCTTGGAGACCCAGTACTTC. Translation gives CASSAGGASGLETQYF. The V call is TRBV9, the J call TRBJ2-5, with 8 bases identical to TRBD2. CDR3 length: 16 amino acids. In germline, CDR1 is SGDLS, CDR2 YYNGEE. With V trimmed by 3 bases and J by 5 bases, 12 bases remained unmatched.

This clonotype was seen many times. This chain uses TRBV6-5 with TRBJ2-5, with D maybe TRBD2 (5 bases). Germline-derived CDR1 and CDR2 are MNHEY and SVGAGI. This CDR3 is built from 13 residues. With 6 bases removed from V and 5 bases from J, the gap between germline ends came to 13 bases. The CDR3 DNA reads TGTGCCAGCAGACCGCCGGGGTTGGAGACCCAGTACTTC. This translates into CASRPPGLETQYF.

The table lists this clonotype with a few counts. V usage is TRBV5-1 and J usage is TRBJ1-1, with a possible D match to TRBD1 (6 bases). This CDR3 is built from 14 residues. V lost 7 bases and J 1 base, leaving 14 bases between the germline ends. Germline-derived CDR1 and CDR2 are SGHRS and YFSETQ. The CDR3 DNA sequence: TGCGCCAGCGGATTAAGGACAGCGAACACTGAAGCTTTCTTT. Translation gives CASGLRTANTEAFF.

This clonotype was observed at least ten times. V is TRBV5-1 and J is TRBJ2-5; D ambiguous. CDR1 is SGHRS, CDR2 YFSETQ, per germline. The CDR3 totals 13 residues. V dropped 1 base and J dropped 3 bases, with 7 bases sitting between them. The DNA of the CDR3 is TGCGCCAGCAGCTTGCGTCTGGAAGAGACCCAGTACTTC. The encoded protein is CASSLRLEETQYF.

Regarding this clonotype: Given a much more abundant clone one base away, this may be a read error. The rearrangement joins TRBV20-1 to TRBJ2-3; weak D call: TRBD2 (6 bases). The germline V gene encodes CDR1 DFQATT and CDR2 SNEGSKA (reference sequence). This CDR3 is 14 amino acids long. CDR3 in amino acids: CSTSRAGAQRTQYF. CDR3 sequence (DNA): TGCAGTACTAGCCGAGCCGGGGCCCAACGTACGCAGTATTTT.

This clonotype was seen ten or more times. The chain combines TRBV20-1 with TRBJ2-3, with 13 positions matching TRBD2. V was clipped by 6 bases and J by 0 bases; unmatched bases: 6. The CDR3 loop spans 16 amino acids. Per germline, CDR1 DFQATT and CDR2 SNEGSKA (reference sequence). The CDR3 DNA is TGCAGTGCCAGCGGACTAGCGGGGGTGAGCACAGATACGCAGTATTTT. Its translation: CSASGLAGVSTDTQYF.

This clonotype came up many times. V is TRBV5-1 and J is TRBJ1-1; 7 bases map to TRBD1. V was pared by 1 base and J by 5 bases, with 5 bases of the junction left unmatched. The CDR3 covers 14 residues. Germline values: CDR1 SGHRS, CDR2 YFSETQ. The CDR3 is CASSLSGGLTEAFF. The CDR3 DNA follows: TGCGCCAGCAGCTTGTCAGGGGGTCTTACTGAAGCTTTCTTT. Combining the CDR3 with reference TRBV5-1 and TRBJ1-1 gives the whole variable domain KAGVTQTPRYLIKTRGQQVTLSCSPISGHRSVSWYQQTPGQGLQFLFEYFSETQRNKGNFPGRFSGRQFSNSRSEMNVSTLELGDSALYLCASSLSGGLTEAFFGQGTRLTVV.

At least ten counts were recorded for this clonotype. This rearrangement joins TRBV21-1 to TRBJ2-7; TRBD1 is the table's D call, not checked against the DNA. TRBV21-1 is flagged as a pseudogene. CDR3 length: 16 amino acids. CDR3 protein: CASYIFQGPTPGEQYV. CDR3 bases: TGTGCCAGCTACATCTTCCAGGGACCTACCCCTGGGGAGCAGTACGTC.

This clonotype was detected many times. This chain uses TRBV20-1 with TRBJ1-4; D not certain. CDR3 size: 13 residues. Germline CDR1 and CDR2: DFQATT and SNEGSKA (reference sequence). V lost 5 bases, J lost 5 bases, and 12 bases lay in between. CDR3 residues: CSALYGGNEKLFF. The CDR3 DNA sequence: TGCAGTGCTCTCTACGGAGGGAATGAAAAACTGTTTTTT.

There are many counts of this clonotype. The rearrangement joins TRBV7-2 to TRBJ1-1; D is undetermined. Germline CDR1 reads SGHTA; CDR2 reads FQGNSA. V dropped 1 base and J dropped 7 bases, with 10 bases sitting between them. CDR3 length: 13 amino acids. CDR3 bases: TGTGCCAGCAGCTTAGAGGCGGAGGTTGAAGCTTTCTTT. Translated: CASSLEAEVEAFF.

In this sample, this clonotype turned up many times. This sequence joins TRBV12-3 or TRBV12-4 and TRBJ1-5; the match to TRBD1 covers 7 bases. V lost 5 bases and J lost 10; bases outside the gene matches: 11. CDR3 length: 14 residues. CDR3 residues: CASSPRTGQGPQHF. CDR3 nucleotides: TGTGCCAGCAGTCCGAGGACAGGCCAGGGACCCCAGCATTTT.

This clonotype was recorded at least ten times. This chain connects TRBV29-1 to TRBJ2-3; TRBD1 matches at 8 bases. The CDR3 consists of 13 residues. The junction had 5 bases not matched to a gene; V was cut back by 7 bases and J by 2 bases. The germline V gene has CDR1 SQVTM and CDR2 ANQGSEA. This CDR3 reads CSGRTGPTDTQYF. The CDR3 DNA reads TGCAGCGGAAGGACAGGGCCCACAGATACGCAGTATTTT.

There are many counts of this clonotype. The chain links TRBV5-5 to TRBJ1-1, with D maybe TRBD1 (5 bases). V lost 2 bases, J lost 3 bases, and 8 bases lay in between. Per germline, CDR1 SGHKS and CDR2 YYEKEE (reference sequence). CDR3 length: 13 amino acids. The CDR3 loop is CASSLSRDTEAFF. CDR3 coding DNA: TGTGCCAGCAGCTTAAGCAGGGACACTGAAGCTTTCTTT. Drawing the rest from reference TRBV5-5 and TRBJ1-1, the complete variable domain is DAGVTQSPTHLIKTRGQQVTLRCSPISGHKSVSWYQQVLGQGPQFIFQYYEKEERGRGNFPDRFSARQFPNYSSELNVNALLLGDSALYLCASSLSRDTEAFFGQGTRLTVV.